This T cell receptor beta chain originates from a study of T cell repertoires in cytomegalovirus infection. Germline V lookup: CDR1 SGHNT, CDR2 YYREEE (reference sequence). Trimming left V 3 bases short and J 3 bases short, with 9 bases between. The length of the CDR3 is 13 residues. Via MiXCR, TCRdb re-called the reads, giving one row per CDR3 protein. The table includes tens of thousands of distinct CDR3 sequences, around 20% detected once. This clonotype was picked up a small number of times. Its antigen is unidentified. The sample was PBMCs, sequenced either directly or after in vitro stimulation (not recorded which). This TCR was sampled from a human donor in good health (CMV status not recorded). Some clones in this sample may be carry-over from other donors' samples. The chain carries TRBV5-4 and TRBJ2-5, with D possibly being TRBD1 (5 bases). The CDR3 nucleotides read TGTGCCAGCAGCTCCGGACAAGAAGAGACCCAGTACTTC. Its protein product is CASSSGQEETQYF.